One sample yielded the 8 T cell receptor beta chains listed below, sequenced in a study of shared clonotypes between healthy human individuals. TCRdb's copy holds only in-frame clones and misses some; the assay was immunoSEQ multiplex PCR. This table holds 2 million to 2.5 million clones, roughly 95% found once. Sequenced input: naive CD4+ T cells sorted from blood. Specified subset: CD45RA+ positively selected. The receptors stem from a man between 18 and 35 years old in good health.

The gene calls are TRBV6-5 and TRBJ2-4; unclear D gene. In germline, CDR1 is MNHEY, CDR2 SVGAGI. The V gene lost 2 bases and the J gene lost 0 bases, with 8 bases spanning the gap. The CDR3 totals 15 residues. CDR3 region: CASSYNLAAKNIQYF. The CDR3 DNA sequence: TGTGCCAGCAGTTACAATTTAGCAGCCAAAAACATTCAGTACTTC.

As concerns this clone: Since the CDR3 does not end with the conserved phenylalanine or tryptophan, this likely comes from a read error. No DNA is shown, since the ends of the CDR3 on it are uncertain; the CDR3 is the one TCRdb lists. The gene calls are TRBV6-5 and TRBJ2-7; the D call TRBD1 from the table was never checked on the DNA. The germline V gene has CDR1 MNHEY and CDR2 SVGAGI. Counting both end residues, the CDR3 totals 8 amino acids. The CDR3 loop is CATKTQGS.

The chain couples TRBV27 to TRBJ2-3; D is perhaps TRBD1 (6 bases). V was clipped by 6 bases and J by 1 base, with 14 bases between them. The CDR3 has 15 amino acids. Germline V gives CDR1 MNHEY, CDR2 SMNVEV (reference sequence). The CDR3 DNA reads TGTGCCAGCAGGTGGCAGGGGAGAGGCACAGATACGCAGTATTTT. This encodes CASRWQGRGTDTQYF.

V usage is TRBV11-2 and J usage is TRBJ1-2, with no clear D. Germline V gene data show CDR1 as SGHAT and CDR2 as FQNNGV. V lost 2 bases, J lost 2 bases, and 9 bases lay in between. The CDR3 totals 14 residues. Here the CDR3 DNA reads TGTGCCAGCAGCTTAAGGCAGGAGAACTATGGCTACACCTTC. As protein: CASSLRQENYGYTF.

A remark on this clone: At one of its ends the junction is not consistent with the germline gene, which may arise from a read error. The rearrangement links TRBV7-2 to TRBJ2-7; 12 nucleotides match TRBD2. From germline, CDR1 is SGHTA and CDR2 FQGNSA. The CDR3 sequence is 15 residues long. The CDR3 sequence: CASTPSGLAGGPSRF. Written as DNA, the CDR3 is TGTGCCAGCACCCCATCAGGGCTAGCGGGAGGGCCAAGTCGGTTC.

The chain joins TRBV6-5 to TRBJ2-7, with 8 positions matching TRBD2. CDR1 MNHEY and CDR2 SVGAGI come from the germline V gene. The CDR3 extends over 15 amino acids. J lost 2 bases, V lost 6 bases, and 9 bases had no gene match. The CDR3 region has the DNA TGTGCCAGCAGGAGCCCGAGCGGGGGAACCTACGAGCAGTACTTC. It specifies CASRSPSGGTYEQYF.

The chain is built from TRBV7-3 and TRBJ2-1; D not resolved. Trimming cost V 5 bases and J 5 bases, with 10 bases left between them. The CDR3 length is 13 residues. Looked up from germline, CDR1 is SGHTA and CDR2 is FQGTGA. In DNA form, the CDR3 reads TGTGCCAGCAGCCCAATAGTCCACAATGAGCAGTTCTTC. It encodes CASSPIVHNEQFF.

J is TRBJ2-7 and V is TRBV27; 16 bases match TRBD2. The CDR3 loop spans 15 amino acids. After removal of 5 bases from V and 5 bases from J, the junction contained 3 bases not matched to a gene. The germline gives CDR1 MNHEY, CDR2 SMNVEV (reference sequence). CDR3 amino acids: CASSPGTSGRDEQYF. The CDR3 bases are TGTGCCAGCAGTCCCGGGACTAGCGGGAGGGACGAGCAGTACTTC.